In its sample, the clone carrying this TCR beta chain was seen a few times. Its antigen is not identified. The data were taken from a study of shared clonotypes between healthy human individuals. Study in general: Aged between 18 and 49, the donors were two women and a few men. Study-level results: Non-shared clonotypes had lower generation probabilities than those shared by all four donors. Rarefaction showed sorted-subset sequencing was incomplete despite large depth.

DNA at 200 ng, 25,000 to 35,000 T cell genomes, went into sorted-subset replicate PCRs. Produced via immunoSEQ multiplex PCR; TCRdb's table is partial and in-frame only. Of about 1.1 million clones in the sample, approximately 78% were seen once. The CDR3 is made up of 12 amino acids. V was cut by 2 bases and J by 5 bases, with 8 bases left in between. The sequencing input was memory CD4+ T cells from PBMCs. Sample subset: CD45RA-negative fraction. This clonotype was sampled from a man between 18 and 29 years old in good health. Some clones in this sample may be carry-over from other donors' samples. This chain uses TRBV5-3 with TRBJ2-7; possible D gene TRBD2, 6 bases. TRBV5-3 is placed among ORFs of uncertain function. The DNA of the CDR3 is TGTGCCAGAAGCTTACGGGAGAACGAGCAGTACTTC. Its protein is CARSLRENEQYF.